This T cell receptor beta chain was retrieved from a study of cytomegalovirus exposure and HLA in healthy donors. Primers for the PCR totalled 60 Vbeta and 13 Jbeta. Method: immunoSEQ multiplex PCR; TCRdb's copy keeps in-frame clones and lacks some. The sample carries 200,000 to 250,000 clones, about four fifths recorded once. Source material: PBMCs. This TCR derives from a woman in her fifties or sixties in good health and CMV-seropositive.

The CDR3 protein is CASTHRQRGILLSSGANVLTF. CDR3 DNA: TGTGCCAGTACCCACCGTCAACGGGGGATCCTACTCTCCTCTGGGGCCAACGTCCTGACTTTC. The rearrangement uses TRBV19 and TRBJ2-6, with D possibly being TRBD2 (6 bases). The CDR3 has 21 amino acids. CDR1 and CDR2 (germline): LNHDA, SQIVND (reference sequence). V lost 7 bases to trimming and J lost 0 bases, with 28 bases between them.